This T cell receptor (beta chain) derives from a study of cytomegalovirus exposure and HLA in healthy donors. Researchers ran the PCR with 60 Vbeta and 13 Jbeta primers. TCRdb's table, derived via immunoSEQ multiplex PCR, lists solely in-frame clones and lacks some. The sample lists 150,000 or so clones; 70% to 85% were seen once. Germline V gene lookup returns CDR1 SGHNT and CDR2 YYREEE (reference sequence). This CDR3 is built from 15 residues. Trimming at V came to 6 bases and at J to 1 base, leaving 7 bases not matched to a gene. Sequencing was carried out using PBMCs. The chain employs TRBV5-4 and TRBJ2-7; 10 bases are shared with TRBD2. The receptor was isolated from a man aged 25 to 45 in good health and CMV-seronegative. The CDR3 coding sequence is TGTGCCAGCACCTACAGCGGGGGGGCTTCCTACGAGCAGTACTTC. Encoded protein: CASTYSGGASYEQYF.